This T cell receptor beta chain was captured in a study of blood T cell repertoires in COVID-19. CDR1 MNHEY and CDR2 SMNVEV come from the germline V gene (reference sequence). This CDR3 spans 14 amino acids. Unmatched junction bases numbered 7, after V lost 3 bases and J lost 9 bases. In the authors' workflow: Estimated nucleated cell counts came from reference gene primer amplification. Profiled with immunoSEQ multiplex PCR; TCRdb holds only in-frame clones, not every one. V, J and clone size were drawn from that table, and D and trimming were deduced from the DNA. The sample yields roughly 42,000 clones, 80% to 90% seen once.

The sequenced sample was peripheral blood. This receptor was identified in a human donor in a cohort sampled during active COVID-19. The chain couples TRBV27 to TRBJ2-1; 8 nucleotides align to TRBD2. The CDR3 here is CASSFGGLVVEQFF. For the CDR3, the DNA is TGTGCCAGCAGTTTCGGGGGACTAGTTGTTGAGCAGTTCTTC.